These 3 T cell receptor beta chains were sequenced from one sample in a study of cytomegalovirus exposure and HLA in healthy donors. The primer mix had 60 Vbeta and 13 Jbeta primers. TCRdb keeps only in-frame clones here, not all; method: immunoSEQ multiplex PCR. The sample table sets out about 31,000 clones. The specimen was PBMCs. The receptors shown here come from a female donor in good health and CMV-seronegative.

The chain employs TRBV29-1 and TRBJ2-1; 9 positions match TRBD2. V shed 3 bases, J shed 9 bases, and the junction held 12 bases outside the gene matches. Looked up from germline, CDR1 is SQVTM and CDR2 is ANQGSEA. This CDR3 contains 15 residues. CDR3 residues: CSVDVGLASSGEQFF. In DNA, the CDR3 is TGCAGCGTTGACGTCGGACTAGCGAGTAGCGGTGAGCAGTTCTTC.

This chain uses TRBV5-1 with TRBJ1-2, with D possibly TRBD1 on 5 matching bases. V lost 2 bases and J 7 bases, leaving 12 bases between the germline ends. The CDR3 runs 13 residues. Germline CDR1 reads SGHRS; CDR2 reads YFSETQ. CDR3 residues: CASSLNNGGGYTF. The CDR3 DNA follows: TGCGCCAGCAGCTTAAACAACGGGGGTGGCTACACCTTC.

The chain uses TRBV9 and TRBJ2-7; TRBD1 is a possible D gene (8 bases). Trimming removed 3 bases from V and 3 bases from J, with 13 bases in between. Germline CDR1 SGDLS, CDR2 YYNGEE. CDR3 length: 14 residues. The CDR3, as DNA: TGTGCCAGCAGCGCCAACAGGGGGGGCTACGAGCAGTACTTC. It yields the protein CASSANRGGYEQYF. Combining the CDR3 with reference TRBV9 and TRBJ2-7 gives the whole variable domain DSGVTQTPKHLITATGQRVTLRCSPRSGDLSVYWYQQSLDQGLQFLIQYYNGEERAKGNILERFSAQQFPDLHSELNLSSLELGDSALYFCASSANRGGYEQYFGPGTRLTVT.